This T cell receptor (beta chain) appears in the sequencing data of a study of blood T cell repertoires in COVID-19. Study in general: Some COVID-19 samples were acute and others convalescent; all came from the United States, Italy and Spain.

CDR1 and CDR2 from the germline V gene are SNHLY and FYNNEI. V was cut by 3 bases and J by 2 bases, with 14 bases left in between. This CDR3 is built from 15 residues. This table comes from immunoSEQ multiplex PCR, and its TCRdb copy is limited to in-frame clones, with some not included. Here the sample spans 200,000 to 300,000 clones, about 86% being singletons. The sample was peripheral blood. The chain uses TRBV2 and TRBJ2-7, with D uncertain. This TCR derives from a woman aged 80 or over with acute or convalescent COVID-19. CDR3 protein: CASSEADTTTYEQYF. In DNA, the CDR3 is TGTGCCAGCAGTGAGGCTGACACCACGACCTACGAGCAGTACTTC.